The text below deals with one T cell receptor (beta chain). The sample belongs to a study of blood T cell repertoires in COVID-19. At the level of the study: COVID-19 samples, acute and convalescent, were from the United States, Italy and Spain. The cDNA or gDNA used as material had been derived from T cells, B-cell-depleted T cells, or PBMCs.

As originally analysed: From reference gene primer amplification, estimates of nucleated cell counts were derived. Profiling relied on immunoSEQ multiplex PCR, and the TCRdb table lists in-frame clones only, not all of them. D and trimming were read from the DNA, whereas the V and J calls and clone size are those reported in that table. Among about 68,000 clones, more than 70% were seen once, and the ten largest hold around 8%. V was trimmed by 3 bases and J by 8 bases, leaving 11 bases between them. The CDR3 is 13 residues long. Input material: peripheral blood. The chain has TRBV12-3 or TRBV12-4 and TRBJ2-1; D is ambiguous. This TCR was sampled from a man in his fifties or sixties with active COVID-19. Here the CDR3 reads CASSFQTLYEQFF. The CDR3 DNA reads as TGTGCCAGCAGTTTTCAGACTCTATATGAGCAGTTCTTC.